The clone carrying this TCR beta chain was detected a few times. The CDR3 has 13 residues. V dropped 4 bases and J dropped 8 bases, with 11 bases sitting between them. Germline CDR1 and CDR2: MNHNY and SVGAGI (reference sequence). Sequencing used immunoSEQ multiplex PCR; TCRdb keeps in-frame clones, though not all of them. The top ten clones hold less than 9.5% of a sample with 110,000 or so clones, roughly 82% of them seen once. The sample originates from a study of blood T cell repertoires in COVID-19. The sequencing sample was made of peripheral blood. This TCR was sampled from a woman aged 40 to 50 with acute or convalescent COVID-19. This chain uses TRBV6-6 with TRBJ2-2; D may be TRBD2 (6 bases). DNA for the CDR3: TGTGCCAGCAGTTGGGGGGTTGGAGGGGAGCTGTTTTTT. Translated, it gives CASSWGVGGELFF.